Described below is a single TCR beta chain sequence and its context. Its antigen is not known. These data belong to a study of CD8+CD57+ T cells in acquired aplastic anemia. Overall study context: The sorted CD4+ and CD8+ cells yielded an average around 3 ug of DNA.

V was clipped by 0 bases and J by 4 bases, with 13 bases between them. The CDR3 spans 14 residues. The germline gives CDR1 DFQATT, CDR2 SNEGSKA (reference sequence). Before being chosen for sequencing, patients had shown CD8+CD57+ cell expansion by flow cytometry. Among the patients, all had severe acquired aplastic anemia. The blood sampling took place in patients who had so far received no therapy. Study results and caveats: Patients had twenty-nine CD8+ CDR3 sequences in common with controls (the shared set).

According to the study, genomic DNA was the template for TCR beta VDJ and CDR3 profiling. MiXCR, run by TCRdb on the reads, gives a single entry per CDR3 protein. The sample lists some 200,000 distinct CDR3 sequences; around half were seen once. Sequenced sample: sorted CD4+, CD8+, or CD8+CD57+ T cells (not recorded which) from PBMCs. This TCR derives from a human donor with aplastic anemia. This chain links TRBV20-1 with TRBJ2-7, with D possibly TRBD1 on 5 matching bases. CDR3 region: CSARDPKGKYEQYF. The CDR3 region has the DNA TGCAGTGCTAGAGATCCGAAGGGGAAGTACGAGCAGTACTTC.